This is a list of T cell receptor beta chains from one sample in a study of blood T cell repertoires in COVID-19. This table comes from immunoSEQ multiplex PCR, and its TCRdb copy is limited to in-frame clones, with some not included. The sample has around 200,000 clones, around four fifths seen once. The sequenced sample was peripheral blood. These receptors were obtained from a man aged 50-59 years with active or convalescent COVID-19. Each CDR3 is given with its conserved first and last residue. D genes are given only for firm matches. Clone size is not always given. Where it is, it says once, few, many or a class for expanded clones.

j_call: TRBJ2-7; d_call: TRBD1; clone_size: few; v_call: TRBV7-2; cdr3_aa: CASSLGGTGNEQYF; cdr3_nt: TGTGCCAGCAGCTTAGGGGGGACAGGGAACGAGCAGTACTTC
j_call: TRBJ1-1; d_call: .; clone_size: .; v_call: TRBV29-1; cdr3_aa: CSVSRGGTEAFF; cdr3_nt: TGCAGCGTGTCAAGGGGGGGCACTGAAGCTTTCTTT
j_call: TRBJ1-2; d_call: TRBD1; clone_size: .; v_call: TRBV2; cdr3_aa: CASSWDRKEILYGYTF; cdr3_nt: TGTGCCAGCAGTTGGGACAGAAAGGAAATACTCTATGGCTACACCTTC
j_call: TRBJ2-3; d_call: .; clone_size: once; v_call: TRBV7-9; cdr3_aa: CASSTWERTTDTQYF; cdr3_nt: TGTGCCAGCAGCACCTGGGAGCGGACCACAGATACGCAGTATTTT
j_call: TRBJ1-6; d_call: TRBD1; clone_size: once; v_call: TRBV6-5; cdr3_aa: CASSYDRGNSPLHF; cdr3_nt: TGTGCCAGCAGTTACGACAGGGGTAATTCACCCCTCCACTTT
j_call: TRBJ2-1; d_call: TRBD2; clone_size: .; v_call: TRBV28; cdr3_aa: CASIRAGGPNNEQFF; cdr3_nt: TGTGCCAGCATCCGAGCGGGAGGGCCCAATAATGAGCAGTTCTTC
j_call: TRBJ2-7; d_call: .; clone_size: .; v_call: TRBV6-5; cdr3_aa: CASSHTRSSYEQYF; cdr3_nt: TGTGCCAGCAGTCATACGAGGTCCTCCTACGAGCAGTACTTC
j_call: TRBJ1-2; d_call: TRBD1; clone_size: .; v_call: TRBV18; cdr3_aa: CASSLPTGSGYTF; cdr3_nt: TGTGCCAGCTCATTGCCGACAGGGTCTGGCTACACCTTC
j_call: TRBJ2-5; d_call: TRBD1; clone_size: .; v_call: TRBV18; cdr3_aa: CASSTGIGEETQYF; cdr3_nt: TGTGCCAGCTCGACAGGGATCGGCGAGGAGACCCAGTACTTC
j_call: TRBJ2-7; d_call: .; clone_size: .; v_call: TRBV28; cdr3_aa: CASSLFRVDEQYF; cdr3_nt: TGTGCCAGCAGTTTATTCAGGGTGGACGAGCAGTACTTC
j_call: TRBJ1-3; d_call: .; clone_size: few; v_call: TRBV27; cdr3_aa: CASSSHDSGNTIYF; cdr3_nt: TGTGCCAGCAGTTCCCATGACTCCGGAAACACCATATATTTT
j_call: TRBJ1-5; d_call: .; clone_size: few; v_call: TRBV18; cdr3_aa: CASSPFSLNSNQPQHF; cdr3_nt: TGTGCCAGCTCACCATTTAGTCTGAATAGCAATCAGCCCCAGCATTTT
j_call: TRBJ2-7; d_call: TRBD2; clone_size: .; v_call: TRBV7-2; cdr3_aa: CASSTMGGAYEQYF; cdr3_nt: TGTGCCAGCAGCACGATGGGAGGGGCCTACGAGCAGTACTTC
j_call: TRBJ2-7; d_call: TRBD1; clone_size: once; v_call: TRBV18; cdr3_aa: CASSQQGNEQYF; cdr3_nt: TGTGCCAGCTCACAACAGGGGAACGAGCAGTACTTC
j_call: TRBJ2-7; d_call: .; clone_size: .; v_call: TRBV13; cdr3_aa: CASSFQGGEQYF; cdr3_nt: TGTGCCAGCAGCTTCCAGGGGGGCGAGCAGTACTTC
j_call: TRBJ2-7; d_call: .; clone_size: .; v_call: TRBV4-1; cdr3_aa: CASSPAEGPYEQYF; cdr3_nt: TGCGCCAGCAGCCCCGCGGAGGGCCCCTACGAGCAGTACTTC
j_call: TRBJ2-3; d_call: .; clone_size: .; v_call: TRBV7-8; cdr3_aa: CASSLVGREADTQYF; cdr3_nt: TGTGCCAGCAGCTTAGTGGGCAGGGAAGCAGATACGCAGTATTTT
j_call: TRBJ1-1; d_call: TRBD1; clone_size: few; v_call: TRBV30; cdr3_aa: CACQTGGNTEAFF; cdr3_nt: TGTGCCTGCCAAACAGGGGGGAACACTGAAGCTTTCTTT
j_call: TRBJ1-1; d_call: TRBD1; clone_size: .; v_call: TRBV7-2; cdr3_aa: CASSPLPGQGPMNTEAFF; cdr3_nt: TGTGCCAGCAGCCCCCTACCGGGACAGGGGCCAATGAACACTGAAGCTTTCTTT
j_call: TRBJ2-7; d_call: .; clone_size: .; v_call: TRBV6-5; cdr3_aa: CASSPDTYEQYF; cdr3_nt: TGTGCCAGCAGTCCCGACACCTACGAGCAGTACTTC